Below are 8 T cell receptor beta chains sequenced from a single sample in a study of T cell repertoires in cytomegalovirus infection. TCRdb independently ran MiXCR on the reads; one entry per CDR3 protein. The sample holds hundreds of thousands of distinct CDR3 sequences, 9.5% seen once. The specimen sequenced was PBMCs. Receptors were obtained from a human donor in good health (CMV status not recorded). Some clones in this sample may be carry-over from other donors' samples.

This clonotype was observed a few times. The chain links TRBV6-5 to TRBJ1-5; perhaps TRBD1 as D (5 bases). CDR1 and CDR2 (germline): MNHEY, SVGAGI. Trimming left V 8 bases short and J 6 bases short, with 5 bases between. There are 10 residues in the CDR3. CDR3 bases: TGTGCCAGCGGGGGTCAGCCCCAGCATTTT. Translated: CASGGQPQHF.

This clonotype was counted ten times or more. The CDR3, as DNA: TGTGCCAGTAAGACGCCGAATAATGAAAAACTGTTTTTT. Protein: CASKTPNNEKLFF. This chain links TRBV19 with TRBJ1-4; D gene uncertain. Looked up from germline, CDR1 is LNHDA and CDR2 is SQIVND (reference sequence). Trimming took 7 bases from V and 4 from J, leaving 10 bases between them. CDR3 length equals 13 residues.

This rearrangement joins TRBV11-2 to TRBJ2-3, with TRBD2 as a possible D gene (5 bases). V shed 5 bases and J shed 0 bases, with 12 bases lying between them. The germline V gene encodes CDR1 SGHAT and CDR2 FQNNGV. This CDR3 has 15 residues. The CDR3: CASSRRLSSTDTQYF. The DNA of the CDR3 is TGTGCCAGCAGCCGCAGACTATCAAGCACAGATACGCAGTATTTT.

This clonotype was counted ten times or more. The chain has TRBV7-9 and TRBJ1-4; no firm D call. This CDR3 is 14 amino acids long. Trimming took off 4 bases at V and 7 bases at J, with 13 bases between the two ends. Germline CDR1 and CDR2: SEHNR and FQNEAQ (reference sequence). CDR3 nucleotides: TGTGCCAGCAGCTCCCCGGGAGTCGTTGAAAAACTGTTTTTT. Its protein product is CASSSPGVVEKLFF.

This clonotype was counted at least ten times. The CDR3: CASSLPGLAGHQETQYF. As DNA, the CDR3 is TGTGCCAGCAGCTTACCCGGACTAGCGGGCCACCAAGAGACCCAGTACTTC. V usage is TRBV7-9 and J usage is TRBJ2-5; 11 positions agree with TRBD2. CDR1 is SEHNR, CDR2 FQNEAQ, per germline (reference sequence). V lost 2 bases to trimming and J lost 0 bases; unmatched junction nucleotides: 5. This CDR3 region has 17 residues.

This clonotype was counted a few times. CDR3 region: CASSIGFLSPLQGGRIAGELFF. The DNA for the CDR3 is TGTGCCAGTAGTATCGGTTTTCTCTCCCCTCTACAGGGCGGGCGAATAGCCGGGGAGCTGTTTTTT. The rearrangement links TRBV19 to TRBJ2-2, with D possibly TRBD1 on 6 matching bases. The germline V gene encodes CDR1 LNHDA and CDR2 SQIVND (reference sequence). The CDR3 spans 22 residues. Trimming pared 3 bases from V and 6 bases from J, leaving 35 bases between.

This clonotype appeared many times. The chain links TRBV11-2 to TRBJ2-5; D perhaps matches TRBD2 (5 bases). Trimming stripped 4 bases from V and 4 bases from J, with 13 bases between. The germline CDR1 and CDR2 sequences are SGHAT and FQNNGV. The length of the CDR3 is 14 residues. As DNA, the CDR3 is TGTGCCAGCAGCTCCCATGAGGGTGGAGAGACCCAGTACTTC. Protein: CASSSHEGGETQYF.

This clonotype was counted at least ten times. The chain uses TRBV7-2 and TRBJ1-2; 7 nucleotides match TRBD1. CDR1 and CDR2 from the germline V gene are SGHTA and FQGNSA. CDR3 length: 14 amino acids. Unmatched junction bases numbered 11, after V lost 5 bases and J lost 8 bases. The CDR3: CASSARQGTIGYTF. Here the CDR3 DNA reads TGTGCCAGCAGCGCCAGACAGGGAACGATAGGCTACACCTTC.